This T cell receptor beta chain was recorded in a study of neurological immune-mediated disorders. The cDNA was generated by 5'RACE with 10-nucleotide random UMIs. TCRdb passed the 5' RACE reads through MiXCR, listing each CDR3 protein once. The sample yields 65,000 to 80,000 distinct CDR3 sequences, more than 15% seen once. Overall study findings and caveats: None of the CDR3 amino acid sequences in expanded clones turned up in more than one subject, which points to private repertoires in all groups.

Trimming took off 6 bases at V and 12 bases at J, with 20 bases between the two ends. The CDR3 runs 13 residues. On this clonotype itself: The target antigen is unknown.

Healthy controls were blood bank volunteers in Maryland, USA. 2 million unsorted PBMCs were stored in RNAlater at -80 °C before RNA extraction. The clonotype was recovered from a middle-aged woman in good health. What was sequenced was PBMCs. The V gene is TRBV12-3 or TRBV12-4, the J gene TRBJ2-5; D is unresolved. The CDR3 DNA reads TGTGCCAGCAGCCCCACCCCCGACGGTAGAAAGTACTTC. Its translation: CASSPTPDGRKYF.